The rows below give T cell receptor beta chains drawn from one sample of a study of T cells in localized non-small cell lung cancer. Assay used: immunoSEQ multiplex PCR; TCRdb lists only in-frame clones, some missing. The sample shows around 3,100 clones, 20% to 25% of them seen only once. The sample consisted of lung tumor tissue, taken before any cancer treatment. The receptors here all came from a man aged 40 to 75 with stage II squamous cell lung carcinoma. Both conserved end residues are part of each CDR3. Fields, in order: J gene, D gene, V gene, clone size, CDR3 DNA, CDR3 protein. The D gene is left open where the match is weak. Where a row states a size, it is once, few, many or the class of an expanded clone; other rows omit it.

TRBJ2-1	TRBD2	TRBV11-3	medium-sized	TGTGCCAGCAGCCCGAAGACTAGCGGGAGCTACAATGAGCAGTTCTTC	CASSPKTSGSYNEQFF
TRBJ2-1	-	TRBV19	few	TGTGCCAGTAGTATAAGAAGTTACAATGAGCAGTTCTTC	CASSIRSYNEQFF
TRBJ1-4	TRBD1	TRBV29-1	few	TGCAGCGCTCAGACAGGGAGCAATGAAAAACTGTTTTTT	CSAQTGSNEKLFF
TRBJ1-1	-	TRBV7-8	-	TGTGCCAGCAGCTTTATATCGAGGATGGAAGCTTTCTTT	CASSFISRMEAFF
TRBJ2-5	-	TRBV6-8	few	TGTGCCAGCAGTTACAAATCGAGGAGGGTTGAGACCCAGTACTTC	CASSYKSRRVETQYF
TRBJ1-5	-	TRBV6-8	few	TGTGCCAGCAACCCCGTCTCACCCGAGCAGCCCCAGCATTTT	CASNPVSPEQPQHF
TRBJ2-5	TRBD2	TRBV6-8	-	TGTGCCATCAGTGTAGCGGGAGGGGAGGAGACCCAGTACTTC	CAISVAGGEETQYF
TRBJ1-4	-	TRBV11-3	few	TGTGCCAGCAGCTTAGTCGGCAGTGCAAAGGAAAAACTGTTTTTT	CASSLVGSAKEKLFF
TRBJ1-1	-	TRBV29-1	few	TGCAGCGTTACCGGGAACATGAACACTGAAGCTTTCTTT	CSVTGNMNTEAFF
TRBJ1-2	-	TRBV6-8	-	TGTGCCAGCAGGGGGTTAGCTAACTATGGCTACACCTTC	CASRGLANYGYTF
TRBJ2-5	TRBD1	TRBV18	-	TGTGCCAGCTCACCAAACGCAGGGGGCCAAGAGACCCAGTACTTC	CASSPNAGGQETQYF
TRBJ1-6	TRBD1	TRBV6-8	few	TGTGCCAGCAGGAGACAGGGGGGAAGTTCACCCCTCCACTTT	CASRRQGGSSPLHF
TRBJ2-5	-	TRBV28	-	TGTGCCAGCAGTTTCGCGGGCGAAGAGACCCAGTACTTC	CASSFAGEETQYF
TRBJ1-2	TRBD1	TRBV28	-	TGTGCCAGCTTAGTCGGGGACAGGACCTATGGCTACACCTTC	CASLVGDRTYGYTF
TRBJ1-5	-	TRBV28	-	TGTGCCAGCACTGCGAACCCGCCCCAGCCCCAGCATTTT	CASTANPPQPQHF
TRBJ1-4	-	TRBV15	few	TGTGCCACCAGCAGAGATACTTCCGGGGAAAAACTGTTTTTT	CATSRDTSGEKLFF
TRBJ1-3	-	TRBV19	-	TGTGCCAGATCAGACGGAGGAAACACCATATATTTT	CARSDGGNTIYF
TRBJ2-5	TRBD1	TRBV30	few	TGTGCCTGGAGTGTACAAGGGGGCGGAGAGACCCAGTACTTC	CAWSVQGGGETQYF
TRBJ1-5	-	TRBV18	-	TGTGCCAGCTCACTTTGGGGAGGGGATCAGCCCCAGCATTTT	CASSLWGGDQPQHF
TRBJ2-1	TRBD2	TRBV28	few	TGTGCCAGCGGTAGCCGGGAGGGGCGAAATGAGCAGTTCTTC	CASGSREGRNEQFF
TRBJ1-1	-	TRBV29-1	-	TGCAGCGCCGAGACGATGACCCACAGCGGAGCTTTCTTT	CSAETMTHSGAFF
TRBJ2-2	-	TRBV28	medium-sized	TGTGCCAGCAGCCCCGGAACCCCCGCCGGGGAGCTGTTTTTT	CASSPGTPAGELFF
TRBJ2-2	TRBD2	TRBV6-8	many	TGTGCCAGCAGTTCCTACCTGACTAGCGGGGTCGCCGGGGAGCTGTTTTTT	CASSSYLTSGVAGELFF
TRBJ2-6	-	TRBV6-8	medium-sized	TGTGCCAGCAGTAAGGGGGACCCCTGGGTTGTCCTGACTTTC	CASSKGDPWVVLTF
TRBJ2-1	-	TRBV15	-	TGTGCCACCAGCAGAGCTCCTGGACTGACGGGGAACTACAATGAGCAGTTCTTC	CATSRAPGLTGNYNEQFF
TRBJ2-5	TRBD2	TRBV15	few	TGTGCCACCAGCCTTCGAGGGCGGGAGCGGATAGAGACCCAGTACTTC	CATSLRGRERIETQYF
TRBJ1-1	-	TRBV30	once	TGTGCCTGGAGTGTACCGGGGAGCACTGAAGCTTTCTTT	CAWSVPGSTEAFF
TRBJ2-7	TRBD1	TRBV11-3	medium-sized	TGTGCCAGCACCGATAAGGGGACAGCTTCCTACGAGCAGTACTTC	CASTDKGTASYEQYF
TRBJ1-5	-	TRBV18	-	TGTGCCAGCTCACCACCGGGGGGCAATCAGCCCCAGCATTTT	CASSPPGGNQPQHF